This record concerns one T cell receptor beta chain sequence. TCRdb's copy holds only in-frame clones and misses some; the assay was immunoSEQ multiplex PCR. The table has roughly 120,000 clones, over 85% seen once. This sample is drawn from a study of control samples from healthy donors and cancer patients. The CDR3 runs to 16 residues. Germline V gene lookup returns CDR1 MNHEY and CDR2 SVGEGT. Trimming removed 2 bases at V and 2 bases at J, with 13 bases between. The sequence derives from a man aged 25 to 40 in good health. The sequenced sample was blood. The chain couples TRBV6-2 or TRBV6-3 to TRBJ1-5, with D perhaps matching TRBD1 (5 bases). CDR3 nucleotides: TGTGCCAGCAGTTACGGCGGGACCCCAGGCAATCAGCCCCAGCATTTT. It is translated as CASSYGGTPGNQPQHF.